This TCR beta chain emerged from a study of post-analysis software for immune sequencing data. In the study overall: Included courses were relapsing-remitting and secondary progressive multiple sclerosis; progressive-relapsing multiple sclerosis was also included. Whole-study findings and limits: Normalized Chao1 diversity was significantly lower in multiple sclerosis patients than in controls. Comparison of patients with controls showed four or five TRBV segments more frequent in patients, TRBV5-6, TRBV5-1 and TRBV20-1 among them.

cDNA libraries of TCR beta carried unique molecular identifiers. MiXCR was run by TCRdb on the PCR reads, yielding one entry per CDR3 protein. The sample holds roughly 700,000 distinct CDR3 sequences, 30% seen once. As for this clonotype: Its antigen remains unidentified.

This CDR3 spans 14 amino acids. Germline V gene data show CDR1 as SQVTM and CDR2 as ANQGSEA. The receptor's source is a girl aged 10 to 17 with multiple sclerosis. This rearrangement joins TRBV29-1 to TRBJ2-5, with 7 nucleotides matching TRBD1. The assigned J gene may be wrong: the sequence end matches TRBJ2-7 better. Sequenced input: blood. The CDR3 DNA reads TGCAGCGTTGTAGGAAGACAGGGATACTACGAGCAGTACTTC. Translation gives CSVVGRQGYYEQYF.